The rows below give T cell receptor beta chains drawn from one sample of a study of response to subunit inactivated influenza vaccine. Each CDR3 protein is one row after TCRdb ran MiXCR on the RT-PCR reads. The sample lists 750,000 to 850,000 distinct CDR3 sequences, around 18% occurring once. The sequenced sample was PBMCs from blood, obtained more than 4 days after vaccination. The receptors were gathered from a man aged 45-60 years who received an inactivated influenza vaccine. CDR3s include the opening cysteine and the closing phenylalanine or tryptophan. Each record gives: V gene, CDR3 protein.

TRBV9 CASSVAGTGPYEQYF
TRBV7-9 CASSLGLAGVPEQFF
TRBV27 CASSLTPYNEQFF
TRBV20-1 CSARRAGGRYEQYF
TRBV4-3 CASSLRKGAAGGYNEQFF
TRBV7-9 CASSLDLGETQYF
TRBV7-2 CASSLRQGPSYEQYF
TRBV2 CASSDRVFVIDTQYF
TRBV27 CASSPVSSSYEQYF
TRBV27 CASSWGQGLVTDTQYF
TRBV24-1 CATSEQGAQPQHF
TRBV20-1 CSARDPDRAGYGYTF
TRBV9 CASSVGTSGYNEQFF
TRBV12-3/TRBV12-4 CASSLRTAGANVLTF
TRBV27 CASSSRAVSYEQYF
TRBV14 CASSHFANEQFF
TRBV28 CASSFSGHRYNEQFF
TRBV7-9 CASSVSGGAEQFF
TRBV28 CASSLRGGVGYTF
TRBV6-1 CASRRTGGTANYGYTF
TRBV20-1 CSARTTGISRNEQFF
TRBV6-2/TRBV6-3 CASSLPRQGPYYEQYF
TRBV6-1 CASSAGALNHEAFF
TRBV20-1 CSARSTSKETQYF
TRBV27 CASSIRAVPGELFF
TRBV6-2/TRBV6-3 CASSYLGTGTETQYF
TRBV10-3 CAMGTGDDEQYF
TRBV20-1 CSARATGVGRNQPQHF
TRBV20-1 CSARDWGQSSYEQYF
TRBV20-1 CSASGTSGNQETQYF
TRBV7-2 CASSSRLAGGRETQYF
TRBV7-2 CASSLAKLYEQYF
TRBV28 CASGINTGELFF
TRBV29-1 CSVDPSGGGADTQYF
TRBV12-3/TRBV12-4 CASSRTGGGQPQHF
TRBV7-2 CASSLGPSEVYEQYF
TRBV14 CASSHGVETQYF
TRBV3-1 CASSQVEKTEAFF
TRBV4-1 CASSQPPGTHNEQFF
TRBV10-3 CAISVTGQSEQYF
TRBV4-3 CASSLSWTANTGELFF
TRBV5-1 CASSPTSGLAWETQYF
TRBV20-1 CSVPATNEKLFF
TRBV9 CASTTYPGELFF
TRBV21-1 CASSGQDANTGELFF
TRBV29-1 CSVRSGASNEQYF
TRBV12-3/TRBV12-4 CASSPSGVYEQFF
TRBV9 CASSGGRLAVVGSYNEQFF
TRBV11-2 CASSLAGTGGSGYTF